These 31 T cell receptor beta chains share one sample of origin, sequenced in a study of shared clonotypes between healthy human individuals. TCRdb keeps only in-frame clones here, not all; method: immunoSEQ multiplex PCR. The sample lists around 2.1 million clones, about 93% occurring once. It was CD45RO-negative cells, positively selected for CCR7, that made up naive CD8 cells, with terminally differentiated effector memory CD45RA+ cells excluded. Specimen: naive CD8+ T cells from PBMCs. All receptors come from a young man in good health. Some clones in this sample may be carry-over from other donors' samples.

Turning to this clone: Additional DNA sequences in this sample encode the identical CDR3. This chain links TRBV27 with TRBJ2-7; D perhaps matches TRBD1 (6 bases). V was clipped by 3 bases and J by 3 bases, with 12 bases between them. CDR3 length: 14 residues. Per germline, CDR1 MNHEY and CDR2 SMNVEV (reference sequence). The CDR3 DNA reads TGTGCCAGCAGTTTGAGGGGGAGCGGCTACGAGCAGTACTTC. It is translated as CASSLRGSGYEQYF.

The CDR3 DNA sequence: TGTGCCAGCAGCTTTGAACACATTACGGGCCGATCCTACGAGCAGTACTTC. Protein sequence: CASSFEHITGRSYEQYF. The chain uses TRBV7-9 and TRBJ2-7; D unresolved. Between the trimmed V and J ends, which lost 3 bases and 1 base, there was a span of 19 bases. CDR1 SEHNR and CDR2 FQNEAQ come from the germline V gene (reference sequence). The CDR3 is 17 amino acids.

The chain employs TRBV9 and TRBJ1-1, with 8 bases matching TRBD1. Per germline, CDR1 SGDLS and CDR2 YYNGEE. The V gene end was trimmed by 4 bases and the J gene end by 1 base; junction bases not matched to a gene: 9. The CDR3 totals 16 residues. CDR3 DNA: TGTGCCAGCAGCACACACCCCGGGACAGGGAACACTGAAGCTTTCTTT. Translation gives CASSTHPGTGNTEAFF.

The rearrangement links TRBV5-1 to TRBJ2-1; either TRBD1 or TRBD2 may supply D (6 bases each). CDR3 length: 15 residues. CDR1 is SGHRS, CDR2 YFSETQ, per germline. Trimming took off 4 bases at V and 7 bases at J, with 18 bases between the two ends. The CDR3 DNA is TGCGCCAGCAGCCCGTCCCGGGGGCGCTCGAATGAGCAGTTCTTC. This translates into CASSPSRGRSNEQFF.

The rearrangement links TRBV7-9 to TRBJ1-4, with D possibly being TRBD1 (6 bases). V lost 5 bases to trimming and J lost 7 bases, with 20 bases between them. CDR3 size: 16 residues. Germline values: CDR1 SEHNR, CDR2 FQNEAQ (reference sequence). The CDR3 nucleotides are TGTGCCAGCAGCGCTTGGTTGGGGGCCCGGGGTGAAAAACTGTTTTTT. It encodes CASSAWLGARGEKLFF.

The chain joins TRBV19 to TRBJ2-7, with D perhaps TRBD1 or TRBD2 (6 bases each). Germline CDR1 LNHDA, CDR2 SQIVND (reference sequence). The CDR3 is 13 residues long. V lost 6 bases and J 5 bases, leaving 14 bases between the germline ends. The CDR3 sequence is CASSLGGMNEQYF. Written as DNA, the CDR3 is TGTGCCAGTAGCCTAGGGGGGATGAACGAGCAGTACTTC.

The CDR3 loop reads CASSRTDTGELFF. The CDR3, as DNA: TGCGCCAGCAGCCGGACAGACACCGGGGAGCTGTTTTTT. The chain carries TRBV4-1 and TRBJ2-2; perhaps TRBD1 as D (6 bases). Germline loops: CDR1 MGHRA, CDR2 YSYEKL. The CDR3 is 13 amino acids. Trimming took 4 bases from V and 3 from J, leaving 6 bases between them.

For this clone: The same CDR3 is also encoded by other DNA sequences in this sample. The chain joins TRBV27 to TRBJ2-1; 8 bases agree with TRBD2. CDR3 size: 14 residues. V lost 3 bases to trimming and J lost 7 bases; unmatched junction nucleotides: 5. CDR1 MNHEY and CDR2 SMNVEV come from the germline V gene (reference sequence). The CDR3 DNA is TGTGCCAGCAGTTTTGGGACTAGTTCAAATGAGCAGTTCTTC. It encodes CASSFGTSSNEQFF.

This clone came up once. The CDR3 sequence is CASTSSPPRVYF. CDR3 DNA: TGTGCCAGTACCTCATCTCCCCCCCGAGTGTATTTT. The V and J genes are TRBV11-3 and TRBJ2-3; D unresolved. The germline V gene has CDR1 SGHNT and CDR2 YENEEA. CDR3 length: 12 amino acids. V gave up 9 bases and J gave up 14 bases, with 21 bases separating them. Variable domain in full (rest from reference TRBV11-3 and TRBJ2-3): EAGVVQSPRYKIIEKKQPVAFWCNPISGHNTLYWYLQNLGQGPELLIRYENEEAVDDSQLPKDRFSAERLKGVDSTLKIQPAELGDSAVYLCASTSSPPRVYFGPGTRLTVL.

This chain joins TRBV27 and TRBJ2-3, with D possibly matching TRBD2 (6 bases). The CDR3 totals 16 residues. In germline, CDR1 is MNHEY, CDR2 SMNVEV (reference sequence). V lost 4 bases, J lost 0 bases, and 14 bases lay in between. The CDR3 sequence: CASSWGLTPSTDTQYF. CDR3 sequence (DNA): TGTGCCAGCAGTTGGGGACTTACCCCTAGCACAGATACGCAGTATTTT.

This chain connects TRBV14 to TRBJ2-1; D is unresolved. Looked up from germline, CDR1 is SGHDN and CDR2 is FVKESK. This CDR3 region has 16 residues. Trimming pared 0 bases from V and 4 bases from J, leaving 13 bases between. The CDR3 protein is CASSQDLGIPYNEQFF. CDR3 nucleotides: TGTGCCAGCAGCCAAGATCTGGGGATCCCGTACAATGAGCAGTTCTTC.

The V gene is TRBV4-3, the J gene TRBJ2-1, with 9 bases aligning to TRBD2. This CDR3 spans 16 amino acids. Germline V gives CDR1 LGHNA, CDR2 YSLEER. The V segment lost 2 bases and the J segment 2 bases; nucleotides outside the gene matches: 4. The CDR3 region is CASSQSSGGTYNEQFF. As DNA, the CDR3 is TGCGCCAGCAGCCAATCCAGCGGGGGGACCTACAATGAGCAGTTCTTC.

The chain carries TRBV28 and TRBJ2-1, with 10 bases identical to TRBD2. Per germline, CDR1 MDHEN and CDR2 SYDVKM. This CDR3 spans 16 amino acids. Trimming took 4 bases from V and 0 from J; bases not matched to a gene: 3. The CDR3 nucleotides are TGTGCCAGCAGTTATAGCGGGAGGCGCTCCTACAATGAGCAGTTCTTC. Translating it yields CASSYSGRRSYNEQFF.

The rearrangement uses TRBV5-6 and TRBJ1-1; the D is unclear. The ends were cut back, 4 bases at V and 0 bases at J, with 10 bases in the middle. The CDR3 spans 14 residues. The germline gives CDR1 SGHDT, CDR2 YYEEEE. The CDR3 nucleotides read TGTGCCAGCAGCCCAACTCGGGTGAACACTGAAGCTTTCTTT. Amino acids: CASSPTRVNTEAFF.

The chain uses TRBV2 and TRBJ1-1; D remains ambiguous. The CDR3 has 11 amino acids. V was clipped by 5 bases and J by 5 bases, with 6 bases between them. Germline CDR1 is SNHLY and CDR2 is FYNNEI. CDR3 nucleotide sequence: TGTGCCAGCAGTCGGGAGACTGAAGCTTTCTTT. Amino acids: CASSRETEAFF.

V is TRBV7-9 and J is TRBJ1-1; 9 nucleotides agree with TRBD1. In germline, CDR1 is SEHNR, CDR2 FQNEAQ (reference sequence). The CDR3 is made up of 14 amino acids. V lost 1 base and J lost 5; bases outside the gene matches: 2. CDR3 sequence (DNA): TGTGCCAGCAGCTTAGACAGGGGGCAAACTGAAGCTTTCTTT. Translation: CASSLDRGQTEAFF.

Regarding this clone: This CDR3 is also generated by other DNA sequences in the sample. The rearrangement joins TRBV28 to TRBJ1-5, with 7 positions matching TRBD1. V shed 6 bases, J shed 2 bases, and the junction held 4 bases outside the gene matches. Per germline, CDR1 MDHEN and CDR2 SYDVKM. This CDR3 has 14 residues. The CDR3 is CASSVGTGNQPQHF. DNA of the CDR3: TGTGCCAGCAGCGTCGGGACAGGCAATCAGCCCCAGCATTTT. Using reference TRBV28 and TRBJ1-5 for the parts outside the CDR3, the full variable domain is DVKVTQSSRYLVKRTGEKVFLECVQDMDHENMFWYRQDPGLGLRLIYFSYDVKMKEKGDIPEGYSVSREKKERFSLILESASTNQTSMYLCASSVGTGNQPQHFGDGTRLSIL.

The chain employs TRBV19 and TRBJ2-5, with D possibly being TRBD1 (6 bases). This CDR3 is built from 15 residues. The germline V gene has CDR1 LNHDA and CDR2 SQIVND (reference sequence). V dropped 5 bases and J dropped 2 bases, with 15 bases sitting between them. The CDR3 coding sequence is TGTGCCAGTAGTCCTAAGGACAGAGCGCAAGAGACCCAGTACTTC. Protein: CASSPKDRAQETQYF. Together with reference TRBV19 and TRBJ2-5, the CDR3 gives the full variable domain: DGGITQSPKYLFRKEGQNVTLSCEQNLNHDAMYWYRQDPGQGLRLIYYSQIVNDFQKGDIAEGYSVSREKKESFPLTVTSAQKNPTAFYLCASSPKDRAQETQYFGPGTRLLVL.

In the case of this clone: Other DNA sequences in this sample translate to the same CDR3. This chain connects TRBV9 to TRBJ2-1; 10 bases are a match to TRBD2. V lost 0 bases and J lost 0; bases outside the gene matches: 9. The germline CDR1 and CDR2 sequences are SGDLS and YYNGEE. The CDR3 is 19 residues long. The chain's CDR3 is CASSVGLAGGSSSYNEQFF. The CDR3 DNA is TGTGCCAGCAGCGTAGGGTTAGCGGGAGGATCAAGCTCCTACAATGAGCAGTTCTTC.

J is TRBJ1-1 and V is TRBV5-1; 7 bases are a match to TRBD1. Germline V CDR1 and CDR2: SGHRS, YFSETQ. The junction had 7 bases not matched to a gene; V was cut back by 4 bases and J by 4 bases. The CDR3 extends over 14 amino acids. The CDR3 reads CASSRQGRGTEAFF. CDR3 in DNA: TGCGCCAGCAGCCGACAGGGTCGAGGCACTGAAGCTTTCTTT.

This clone appeared a single time. The chain combines TRBV5-1 with TRBJ2-5, with D perhaps matching TRBD1 or TRBD2 (6 bases each). Germline lookup yields CDR1 SGHRS and CDR2 YFSETQ. The V end lost 3 bases, the J end lost 5 bases, and 17 bases lay between the germline ends. This CDR3 has 15 residues. The CDR3 DNA reads TGCGCCAGCAGCTCGGCGGGACATCTTTTGGAGACCCAGTACTTC. Translating gives CASSSAGHLLETQYF.

The rearrangement links TRBV5-1 to TRBJ2-7; possibly TRBD1 or TRBD2 for D (6 bases each). The CDR3 sequence is 14 residues long. In germline, CDR1 is SGHRS, CDR2 YFSETQ. V gave up 0 bases and J gave up 3 bases, with 10 bases separating them. The CDR3 DNA reads as TGCGCCAGCAGCTTGGTCCGGGGGCACTACGAGCAGTACTTC. Protein sequence: CASSLVRGHYEQYF. Variable domain in full (rest from reference TRBV5-1 and TRBJ2-7): KAGVTQTPRYLIKTRGQQVTLSCSPISGHRSVSWYQQTPGQGLQFLFEYFSETQRNKGNFPGRFSGRQFSNSRSEMNVSTLELGDSALYLCASSLVRGHYEQYFGPGTRLTVT.

This chain links TRBV28 with TRBJ2-5; 8 nucleotides align to TRBD1. CDR1 and CDR2 (germline): MDHEN, SYDVKM. This CDR3 is 15 amino acids long. V shed 6 bases and J 2 bases; nucleotides not matched to a gene: 8. CDR3 residues: CASSWGQARQETQYF. For the CDR3, the DNA is TGTGCCAGCAGCTGGGGACAGGCGCGGCAAGAGACCCAGTACTTC. The full variable domain, with the rest looked up from reference TRBV28 and TRBJ2-5, is DVKVTQSSRYLVKRTGEKVFLECVQDMDHENMFWYRQDPGLGLRLIYFSYDVKMKEKGDIPEGYSVSREKKERFSLILESASTNQTSMYLCASSWGQARQETQYFGPGTRLLVL.

CDR3 sequence: CASSPRGPNTGELFF. CDR3 bases: TGTGCCAGCAGTCCCCGGGGTCCGAACACCGGGGAGCTGTTTTTT. This chain links TRBV27 with TRBJ2-2; possible D gene TRBD2, 5 bases. The V gene lost 5 bases and the J gene lost 0 bases, with 10 bases spanning the gap. The germline V gene encodes CDR1 MNHEY and CDR2 SMNVEV (reference sequence). This CDR3 is 15 amino acids long.

This clone occurred once. The chain links TRBV7-9 to TRBJ2-5, with a weak D call TRBD2 (6 bases). CDR1 is SEHNR and CDR2 is FQNEAQ in the germline V gene (reference sequence). V was pared by 4 bases and J by 4 bases, with 13 bases between. This CDR3 comprises 14 residues. CDR3 coding DNA: TGTGCCAGCAGCTCGGAGGGAAGGGGAGAGACCCAGTACTTC. It translates to CASSSEGRGETQYF.

The genes are TRBV27 and TRBJ1-1; D uncertain. The CDR3 contains 13 residues. V was cut by 3 bases and J by 1 base, with 6 bases left in between. The germline gives CDR1 MNHEY, CDR2 SMNVEV (reference sequence). This CDR3 reads CASSLNENTEAFF. The CDR3 nucleotides are TGTGCCAGCAGTTTGAACGAGAACACTGAAGCTTTCTTT.

For the CDR3, the DNA is TGTGCCACCTTAAAACAGGGGCTCATGGGTGAAAAACTGTTTTTT. Translating gives CATLKQGLMGEKLFF. The V and J genes are TRBV7-8 and TRBJ1-4, with 7 bases lining up with TRBD1. This CDR3 has 15 residues. The V gene end was trimmed by 10 bases and the J gene end by 7 bases; junction bases not matched to a gene: 15. Germline lookup yields CDR1 SGHVS and CDR2 FQNEAQ.

The V call is TRBV7-9, the J call TRBJ2-1, with 7 bases aligning to TRBD2. The CDR3 loop spans 15 amino acids. Germline CDR1 and CDR2: SEHNR and FQNEAQ (reference sequence). After removal of 4 bases from V and 3 bases from J, the junction contained 6 bases not matched to a gene. In DNA, the CDR3 is TGTGCCAGCAGCTCGCTAGCGGACGGCTACAATGAGCAGTTCTTC. Its protein product is CASSSLADGYNEQFF.

The rearrangement joins TRBV9 to TRBJ2-1; maybe TRBD2 (5 bases). V was trimmed by 3 bases and J by 7 bases, leaving 17 bases between them. In germline, CDR1 is SGDLS, CDR2 YYNGEE. The CDR3 is made up of 15 amino acids. Here the CDR3 DNA reads TGTGCCAGCAGCGGGGCAACGGGAACTACAAATGAGCAGTTCTTC. This encodes CASSGATGTTNEQFF.

In DNA form, the CDR3 reads TGTGCCAGCACCCGAGGGGGCAGGGGGTACGAGCAGTACTTC. It translates to CASTRGGRGYEQYF. The chain carries TRBV13 and TRBJ2-7; TRBD1 matches 7 bases. The CDR3 contains 14 residues. The V gene's germline CDR1 is PRHDT and CDR2 FYEKMQ (reference sequence). Trimming removed 7 bases from V and 4 bases from J; junction bases left unmatched: 10.

This rearrangement joins TRBV4-3 to TRBJ1-1; TRBD1 is a possible D gene (5 bases). Germline lookup yields CDR1 LGHNA and CDR2 YSLEER. Trimming stripped 0 bases from V and 4 bases from J, with 15 bases between. This CDR3 has 16 residues. CDR3 bases: TGCGCCAGCAGCCAAGATTTGACAGCCCTGGGCACTGAAGCTTTCTTT. Translation gives CASSQDLTALGTEAFF.